The rows below give T cell receptor beta chains drawn from one sample of a study of cytomegalovirus exposure and HLA in healthy donors. Repertoires were generated with immunoSEQ multiplex PCR, while TCRdb's copy carries only in-frame clones and drops some. Seen here are about 160,000 clones, over 65% observed once, and the top ten hold 6% to 7.5%. The material sequenced was PBMCs. The receptor set was obtained from a man between 40 and 49 years old in good health and CMV-seropositive. Both conserved end residues are part of each CDR3. A D gene is named only where the DNA matches it firmly. Size is omitted from some rows. Given values are once, few, many or a class for expanded clones.

.	TRBD2	TRBJ2-3	TRBV10-2	TGCGCCAGCAGTGAGTCGGGAGGGAGCACAGATACGCAGTATTTT	CASSESGGSTDTQYF
.	TRBD2	TRBJ2-2	TRBV18	TGTGCCAGCTCACCGAGTGCGGGGGGGCCCAACACCGGGGAGCTGTTTTTT	CASSPSAGGPNTGELFF
.	TRBD2	TRBJ2-7	TRBV4-3	TGCGCCAGCAGCCAAGATCACACTAGCGGCGCCCGCGAGCAGTACTTC	CASSQDHTSGAREQYF
.	.	TRBJ2-6	TRBV6-1	TGTGCCAGCAGTGACCGCGGACTCTCTGGGGCCAACGTCCTGACTTTC	CASSDRGLSGANVLTF
.	TRBD2	TRBJ2-7	TRBV7-9	TGTGCCAGCAGCCCCGTTAGGCTAGCGGGTAAGATGGAGCAGTACTTC	CASSPVRLAGKMEQYF
.	.	TRBJ1-1	TRBV30	TGTGCCTGGACCAGTGTGTCGATTCTGAACACTGAAGCTTTCTTT	CAWTSVSILNTEAFF
.	.	TRBJ1-2	TRBV6-5	TGTGCCAGCAGTTACTCCGACAGGTGGTGGAACTATGGCTACACCTTC	CASSYSDRWWNYGYTF
few	TRBD1	TRBJ2-6	TRBV19	TGTGCCAGTAGCCAGGGGGCTGGGGCCAACGTCCTGACTTTC	CASSQGAGANVLTF
.	.	TRBJ2-7	TRBV5-6	TGTGCCAGCAGCTTGGGCAGGGACGAGCAGTACTTC	CASSLGRDEQYF
.	.	TRBJ2-5	TRBV6-5	TGTGCCAGCCGTCTCTTATCCCAAGAGACCCAGTACTTC	CASRLLSQETQYF
.	TRBD1	TRBJ1-2	TRBV4-2	TGTGCCAGCAGCCAAGAGGGACAGGGGGACTATGGCTACACCTTC	CASSQEGQGDYGYTF
.	.	TRBJ1-1	TRBV4-1	TGCGCCAGCAGCCCAATCATGCGAAGTGTTACCACTGAAGCTTTCTTT	CASSPIMRSVTTEAFF
.	.	TRBJ1-1	TRBV19	TGTGCCAGTAGTGAGCAGAACACTGAAGCTTTCTTT	CASSEQNTEAFF